One TCR beta chain is described in this entry. Its antigen remains unknown. TCRdb re-called the 5' RACE reads with MiXCR, one entry per CDR3 protein. The sample carries hundreds of thousands of distinct CDR3 sequences, 8.6% recorded once. This record comes from a study of identical twins. Study-level findings and limits: Sharing of beta out-of-frame sequences by twins showed a weaker excess.

V was clipped by 4 bases and J by 4 bases, with 13 bases between them. The germline CDR1 and CDR2 sequences are LNHDA and SQIVND (reference sequence). CDR3 length: 14 residues. This same sample was also taken into another study, of yellow fever vaccine responses in identical twins.

Sequenced: PBMCs. The chain combines TRBV19 with TRBJ1-2, with D possibly being TRBD1 (5 bases). The origin of this receptor is a woman aged 18-29 years in good health. CDR3 residues: CASSTQGSFYGYTF. The CDR3 region has the DNA TGTGCCAGTAGTACCCAGGGCAGCTTCTATGGCTACACCTTC.